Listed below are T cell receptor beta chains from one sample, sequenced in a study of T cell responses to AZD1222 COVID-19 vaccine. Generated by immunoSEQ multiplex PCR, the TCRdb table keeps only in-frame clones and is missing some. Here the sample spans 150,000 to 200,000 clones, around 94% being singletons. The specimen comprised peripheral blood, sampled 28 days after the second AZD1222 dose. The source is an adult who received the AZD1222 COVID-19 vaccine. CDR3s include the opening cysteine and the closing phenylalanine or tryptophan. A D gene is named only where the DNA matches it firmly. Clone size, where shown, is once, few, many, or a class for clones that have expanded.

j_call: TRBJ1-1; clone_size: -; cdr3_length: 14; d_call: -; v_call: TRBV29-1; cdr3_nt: TGCAGCGTTGTCCTATTCCTCGGGTCGGAGGAAGCTTTCTTT; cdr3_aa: CSVVLFLGSEEAFF
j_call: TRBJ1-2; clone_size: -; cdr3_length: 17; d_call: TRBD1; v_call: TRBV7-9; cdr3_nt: TGTGCCAGCACCCCCCCGGGGGGACAGACCCCGAACTATGGCTACACCTTC; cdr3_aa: CASTPPGGQTPNYGYTF
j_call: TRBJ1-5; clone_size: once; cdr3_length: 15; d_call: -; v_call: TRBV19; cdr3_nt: TGTGCCAGTAGTAAACCGGGACGGCCTGAAGAGCCCCAGCATTTT; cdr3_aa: CASSKPGRPEEPQHF
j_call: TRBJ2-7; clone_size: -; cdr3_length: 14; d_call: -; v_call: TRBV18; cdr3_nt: TGTGCCAGCTCTAATTCGGCCCATCCTTACGAGCAGTACTTC; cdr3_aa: CASSNSAHPYEQYF
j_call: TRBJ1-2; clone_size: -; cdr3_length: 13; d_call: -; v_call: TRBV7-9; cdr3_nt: TGTGCCAGCAGCTTAGGGGCAGAATATGGCTACACCTTC; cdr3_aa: CASSLGAEYGYTF
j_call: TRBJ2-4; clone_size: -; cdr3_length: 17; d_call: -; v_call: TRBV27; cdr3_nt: TGTGCCAGCAGCCAAAGAGGCCTGACCTTAGCCAAAAACATTCAGTACTTC; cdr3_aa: CASSQRGLTLAKNIQYF
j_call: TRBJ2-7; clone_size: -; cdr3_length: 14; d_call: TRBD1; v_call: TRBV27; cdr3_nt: TGTGCCAGCAGTTTTTACGGGACAGAATACGAGCAGTACTTC; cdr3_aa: CASSFYGTEYEQYF
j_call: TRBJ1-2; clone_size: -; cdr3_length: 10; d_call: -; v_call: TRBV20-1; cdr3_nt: TGCAGTGCCGAACAGGGCGGCTACACCTTC; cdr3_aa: CSAEQGGYTF
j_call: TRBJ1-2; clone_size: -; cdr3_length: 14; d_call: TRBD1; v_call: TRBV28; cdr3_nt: TGTGCCAGCATGACAGGGGATTACAACTATGGCTACACCTTC; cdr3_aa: CASMTGDYNYGYTF
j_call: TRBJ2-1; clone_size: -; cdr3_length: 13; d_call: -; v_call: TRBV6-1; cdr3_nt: TGTGCCAGCAGTGAATTCGGCCCGCCGGAGCAGTTCTTC; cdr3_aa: CASSEFGPPEQFF